This TCR beta chain stems from a study of blood T cell repertoires in COVID-19. Looking at the study overall: Italy, Spain and the United States were the sources of the convalescent and acute COVID-19 samples. Sources were T cells, B-cell-depleted T cells, or PBMCs; the material itself was cDNA or gDNA.

Sequencing used immunoSEQ multiplex PCR; TCRdb keeps in-frame clones, though not all of them. The sample consists of roughly 63,000 clones, 88% of them appearing once. Trimming took 3 bases from V and 7 from J, leaving 16 bases between them. The length of the CDR3 is 14 residues. CDR1 and CDR2 (germline): DFQATT, SNEGSKA (reference sequence). The TCR originated in a woman aged 45-60 years with active or convalescent COVID-19. The sequencing input was peripheral blood. The chain combines TRBV20-1 with TRBJ1-5, with a possible D match to TRBD1 (6 bases). This chain's CDR3 is CSASEQGLGQPQHF. The CDR3 DNA reads as TGCAGTGCTAGTGAACAGGGATTAGGGCAGCCCCAGCATTTT.